This TCR beta chain stems from a study of T cells in Graves' hyperthyroidism and ophthalmopathy. Study as a whole: Peripheral blood collection took place at initial diagnosis, before any treatment.

The V and J ends lost 5 bases and 6 bases, in that order; junction bases with no gene match: 11. This CDR3 has 16 residues. Germline V gene lookup returns CDR1 DFQATT and CDR2 SNEGSKA (reference sequence). Regions amplified from RNA transcripts were the TCR beta CDR3 regions. The HTBI primer set was used in a first-round RT-PCR of the TCR CDR3. A single record per CDR3 protein comes from TCRdb applying MiXCR to the multiplex PCR reads. The sample contains over 250,000 distinct CDR3 sequences, about 25% of which appear only once. The sequencing input was blood. V gene TRBV20-1 combines with J gene TRBJ2-3, with 13 bases matching TRBD2. This clonotype originated in a middle-aged man with Graves' hyperthyroidism that later progressed to Graves' ophthalmopathy. CDR3 DNA: TGCAGTGCTCCCTCGGGACTAGCGGGGCCCTTTGATACGCAGTATTTT. Protein sequence: CSAPSGLAGPFDTQYF.